Below, 27 T cell receptor beta chains from the same sample are listed, as sequenced in a study of blood T cell repertoires in COVID-19 (dated by TCRdb to about 2020). To prepare the library, the immunoSEQ multiplex PCR assay was applied. The clones in this table, taken by TCRdb from immuneACCESS, are in-frame only. Not every clone is retained; where verified, under half of the shortfall comes from an unresolved V gene, and the cause of the rest is unknown. This sample comprises some 180,000 clones, roughly 80% of them detected only once. The ten top clones hold almost 6% of the sample. The sample comprised peripheral blood. Receptors originate from a woman aged 40 to 50 with COVID-19, enrolled during active disease.

The chain carries TRBV6-5 and TRBJ2-7; D may be TRBD1 (6 bases). Germline V gives CDR1 MNHEY, CDR2 SVGAGI. The CDR3 runs to 14 residues. V dropped 6 bases and J dropped 2 bases, with 14 bases sitting between them. The CDR3 spells CASSFGQPAYEQYF. The CDR3 nucleotides read TGTGCCAGCAGCTTCGGACAGCCAGCCTACGAGCAGTACTTC.

The chain is built from TRBV27 and TRBJ1-2, with 7 bases lining up with TRBD1. Germline lookup yields CDR1 MNHEY and CDR2 SMNVEV (reference sequence). The CDR3 loop spans 13 amino acids. Trimming removed 5 bases from V and 7 bases from J; junction bases left unmatched: 7. In DNA form, the CDR3 reads TGTGCCAGCAGTACCCACAGGGGTGGTGGCTACACCTTC. This encodes CASSTHRGGGYTF.

CDR3 DNA sequence: TGTGCCTGGAGTTTCAGGACAGGGAATGGCTACACCTTC. Protein product: CAWSFRTGNGYTF. The gene calls are TRBV30 and TRBJ1-2, with 8 bases identical to TRBD1. The CDR3 has 13 residues. Trimming at V came to 2 bases and at J to 6 bases, leaving 5 bases not matched to a gene. Germline-derived CDR1 and CDR2 are GTSNPN and SVGIG (reference sequence).

V and J are TRBV19 and TRBJ1-5; possibly TRBD1 for D (6 bases). Germline values: CDR1 LNHDA, CDR2 SQIVND (reference sequence). This CDR3 is 15 amino acids long. V lost 3 bases and J 1 base, leaving 10 bases between the germline ends. The CDR3 DNA reads as TGTGCCAGTAGTATTCCAGGACAGAGCAATCAGCCCCAGCATTTT. Amino acid sequence: CASSIPGQSNQPQHF.

The V call is TRBV4-1, the J call TRBJ1-3; weak D call: TRBD1 (6 bases). V was shortened by 1 base and J by 2 bases, with 12 bases between the two germline ends. CDR3 length: 16 amino acids. CDR1 is MGHRA, CDR2 YSYEKL, per germline. The CDR3 is CASSQAIGTTGNTIYF. As DNA, the CDR3 is TGCGCCAGCAGCCAAGCCATCGGGACAACTGGAAACACCATATATTTT.

The chain employs TRBV2 and TRBJ2-2, with TRBD2 identical over 10 bases. Trimming removed 7 bases from V and 7 bases from J; junction bases left unmatched: 6. Germline V gene sequence: CDR1 SNHLY, CDR2 FYNNEI. The CDR3 sequence is 14 residues long. Here the CDR3 DNA reads TGTGCCAGCACTAGCGGGAGCTGGGGCGGGGAGCTGTTTTTT. Its translation is CASTSGSWGGELFF.

The chain joins TRBV5-8 to TRBJ2-7, with 7 positions matching TRBD2. Germline CDR1 and CDR2: SGHTS and YDEGEE. The CDR3 has 13 residues. Losses at the gene ends were 3 bases for V and 2 bases for J; bases not matched to a gene: 2. The CDR3 bases are TGTGCCAGCAGCTCGGGGGGTACCTACGAGCAGTACTTC. Residues: CASSSGGTYEQYF.

This clone showed up just a few times. This chain connects TRBV30 to TRBJ2-7; the D gene is possibly TRBD1 (6 bases). V was shortened by 4 bases and J by 5 bases, with 12 bases between the two germline ends. Germline values: CDR1 GTSNPN, CDR2 SVGIG (reference sequence). This CDR3 contains 12 residues. CDR3: CAWNRDVDEQYF. The CDR3, as DNA: TGTGCCTGGAACAGGGATGTGGACGAGCAGTACTTC.

The V call is TRBV5-1, the J call TRBJ2-3, with a tentative D call TRBD2 (7 bases). This CDR3 has 15 amino acids. Per germline, CDR1 SGHRS and CDR2 YFSETQ. With 4 bases removed from V and 6 bases from J, the gap between germline ends came to 18 bases. The CDR3 DNA is TGCGCCAGCAGCAAACAGGGAGGGGATGGCGATACGCAGTATTTT. It encodes CASSKQGGDGDTQYF.

This clone was seen only a few times. The rearrangement uses TRBV9 and TRBJ2-2; D may be TRBD2 (6 bases). V was shortened by 3 bases and J by 6 bases, with 15 bases between the two germline ends. CDR3 length: 15 amino acids. Germline CDR1 SGDLS, CDR2 YYNGEE. CDR3 in amino acids: CASSATVGLPGELFF. The CDR3 bases are TGTGCCAGCAGCGCTACAGTAGGACTACCCGGGGAGCTGTTTTTT.

The chain couples TRBV14 to TRBJ1-1; 7 bases line up with TRBD1. The CDR3 contains 14 residues. Germline loops: CDR1 SGHDN, CDR2 FVKESK. After removal of 4 bases from V and 1 base from J, the junction contained 3 bases not matched to a gene. In DNA form, the CDR3 reads TGTGCCAGCAGCCTAAGACAGGGGAACACTGAAGCTTTCTTT. It translates to CASSLRQGNTEAFF.

The chain links TRBV23-1 to TRBJ2-7; D perhaps matches TRBD2 (5 bases). TRBV23-1 is noted as an ORF with a role that remains uncertain. V dropped 4 bases and J dropped 0 bases, with 16 bases sitting between them. This CDR3 comprises 16 residues. The CDR3 loop reads CASSRTRKAGSYEQYF. CDR3 DNA sequence: TGCGCCAGCAGTCGAACTAGGAAAGCCGGCTCCTACGAGCAGTACTTC.

The J gene is TRBJ2-3, the V gene TRBV27; 9 bases fit TRBD2. The germline V gene encodes CDR1 MNHEY and CDR2 SMNVEV (reference sequence). The V and J ends lost 6 bases and 6 bases, in that order; junction bases with no gene match: 13. This CDR3 is built from 16 residues. In DNA, the CDR3 is TGTGCCAGCAGCCCCGGGACTAGCTGGATTCGGGATACGCAGTATTTT. This gives the protein CASSPGTSWIRDTQYF.

Here the CDR3 DNA reads TGTGCCAGCAGCTCCGGGACAGAGTACAATGAGCAGTTCTTC. It yields the protein CASSSGTEYNEQFF. The chain carries TRBV7-9 and TRBJ2-1; TRBD1 aligns across 7 bases. CDR1 is SEHNR and CDR2 is FQNEAQ in the germline V gene (reference sequence). The CDR3 is made up of 14 amino acids. Unmatched junction bases numbered 4, after V lost 4 bases and J lost 4 bases.

The chain is built from TRBV5-5 and TRBJ1-2; 8 bases are a match to TRBD1. This CDR3 is built from 13 residues. Germline loops: CDR1 SGHKS, CDR2 YYEKEE (reference sequence). V gave up 2 bases and J gave up 7 bases; unmatched junction bases: 4. The CDR3 DNA reads TGTGCCAGCAGCTTACAGGGGGACTCTGGCTACACCTTC. Amino acids: CASSLQGDSGYTF.

The chain uses TRBV18 and TRBJ1-5; D may be TRBD1 (5 bases). With 3 bases removed from V and 11 bases from J, the gap between germline ends came to 11 bases. The CDR3 consists of 12 residues. Germline loops: CDR1 KGHSH, CDR2 LQKENI. The CDR3 loop reads CASSPDGGAQHF. DNA of the CDR3: TGTGCCAGCTCACCTGACGGGGGGGCCCAGCATTTT.

This clone occurred a few times. This chain connects TRBV7-2 to TRBJ2-7; D is undetermined. V was cut by 4 bases and J by 6 bases, with 7 bases left in between. Germline lookup yields CDR1 SGHTA and CDR2 FQGNSA. The CDR3 contains 11 residues. The DNA of the CDR3 is TGTGCCAGCAGCTCCCACTCCGAGCAGTACTTC. Translating it yields CASSSHSEQYF.

The chain carries TRBV2 and TRBJ1-2; D is undetermined. V shed 6 bases and J shed 8 bases, with 10 bases lying between them. The germline V gene has CDR1 SNHLY and CDR2 FYNNEI. This CDR3 comprises 11 residues. The DNA for the CDR3 is TGTGCCAGCAGCGCGGTCGTGGGCTACACCTTC. Its protein is CASSAVVGYTF. The entire variable domain, with the rest obtained from reference TRBV2 and TRBJ1-2, is as follows: EPEVTQTPSHQVTQMGQEVILRCVPISNHLYFYWYRQILGQKVEFLVSFYNNEISEKSEIFDDQFSVERPDGSNFTLKIRSTKLEDSAMYFCASSAVVGYTFGSGTRLTVV.

The chain links TRBV5-1 to TRBJ2-2; TRBD2 aligns across 10 bases. After removal of 0 bases from V and 7 bases from J, the junction contained 6 bases not matched to a gene. CDR3 length: 16 amino acids. CDR1 is SGHRS and CDR2 is YFSETQ in the germline V gene. CDR3 in DNA: TGCGCCAGCAGCTTGGTAGCGGGAGGCGTTGGCGGGGAGCTGTTTTTT. Its translation is CASSLVAGGVGGELFF.

V and J are TRBV12-3 or TRBV12-4 and TRBJ2-3; D is possibly TRBD2 (5 bases). V lost 4 bases and J 10 bases, leaving 9 bases between the germline ends. This CDR3 is built from 11 residues. The CDR3 loop is CASSSLAAQYF. The CDR3, as DNA: TGTGCCAGCAGTTCTCTAGCAGCGCAGTATTTT.

V is TRBV21-1 and J is TRBJ1-4; no DNA check was done on the table's D call, TRBD1. TRBV21-1 is described as a pseudogene. The CDR3 length is 16 residues. In DNA, the CDR3 is TGTGCCAGCAGCAACCGGCCAGGGGGCCCTAATGAAAAACTGTTTTTT. Amino acids: CASSNRPGGPNEKLFF.

The chain combines TRBV19 with TRBJ1-2, with a possible D match to TRBD1 (6 bases). V shed 7 bases and J shed 8 bases, with 14 bases lying between them. The germline CDR1 and CDR2 sequences are LNHDA and SQIVND (reference sequence). The CDR3 loop spans 12 amino acids. CDR3 nucleotide sequence: TGTGCCAGTACCATGGCGGGGGGCGGCTACACCTTC. As protein: CASTMAGGGYTF.

J is TRBJ1-6 and V is TRBV3-1 (or the pseudogene TRBV3-2), with D possibly TRBD1 on 5 matching bases. The CDR3 spans 13 residues. V shed 4 bases and J shed 9 bases, with 10 bases lying between them. Germline V gives CDR1 LGHDT, CDR2 YNNKEL (reference sequence). For the CDR3, the DNA is TGTGCCAGCAGCCCGGACCAGGGTTCACCCCTCCACTTT. Its protein is CASSPDQGSPLHF.

The chain recombines TRBV6-5 with TRBJ1-1; D uncertain. Trimming left V 6 bases short and J 0 bases short, with 8 bases between. Germline-derived CDR1 and CDR2 are MNHEY and SVGAGI. The CDR3 has 13 amino acids. The chain's CDR3 is CASSPLLNTEAFF. CDR3 DNA sequence: TGTGCCAGCAGCCCACTTTTGAACACTGAAGCTTTCTTT.

The J gene is TRBJ1-4, the V gene TRBV2; a weak D match, TRBD1 (5 bases). The CDR3 runs to 15 residues. The germline CDR1 and CDR2 sequences are SNHLY and FYNNEI. V shed 2 bases and J shed 4 bases, with 11 bases lying between them. The CDR3 nucleotides read TGTGCCAGCAGTGAAACGGGACTGCGTAATGAAAAACTGTTTTTT. This encodes CASSETGLRNEKLFF.

The CDR3 DNA reads as TGTGCCAGCAGCATACAGGGGGCGTCAACTAATGAAAAACTGTTTTTT. This encodes CASSIQGASTNEKLFF. The V and J genes are TRBV7-6 and TRBJ1-4, with TRBD1 matching over 9 bases. CDR3 size: 16 residues. The V segment lost 5 bases and the J segment 0 bases; nucleotides outside the gene matches: 4. Germline V CDR1 and CDR2: SGHVS, FNYEAQ.

V is TRBV29-1 and J is TRBJ1-3; no firm D call. Trimming took off 6 bases at V and 3 bases at J, with 12 bases between the two ends. In germline, CDR1 is SQVTM, CDR2 ANQGSEA. This CDR3 spans 13 amino acids. This chain's CDR3 is CSVDTGSGNTIYF. The CDR3, as DNA: TGCAGCGTAGATACGGGGAGTGGAAACACCATATATTTT.